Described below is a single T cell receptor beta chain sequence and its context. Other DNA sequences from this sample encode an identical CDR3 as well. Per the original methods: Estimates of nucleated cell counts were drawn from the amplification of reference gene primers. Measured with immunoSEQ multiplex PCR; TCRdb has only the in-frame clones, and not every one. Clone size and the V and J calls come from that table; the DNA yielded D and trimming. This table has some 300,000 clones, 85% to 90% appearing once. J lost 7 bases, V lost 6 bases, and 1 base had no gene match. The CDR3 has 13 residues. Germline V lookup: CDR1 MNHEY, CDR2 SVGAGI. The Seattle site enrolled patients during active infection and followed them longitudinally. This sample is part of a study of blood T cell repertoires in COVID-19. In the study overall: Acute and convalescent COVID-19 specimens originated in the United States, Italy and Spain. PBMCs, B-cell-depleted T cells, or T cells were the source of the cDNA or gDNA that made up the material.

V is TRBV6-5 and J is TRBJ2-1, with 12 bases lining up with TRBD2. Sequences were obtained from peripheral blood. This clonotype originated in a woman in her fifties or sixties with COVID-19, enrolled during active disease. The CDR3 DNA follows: TGTGCCAGCAGGCTAGCGGGAGGGAATGAGCAGTTCTTC. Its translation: CASRLAGGNEQFF.